The 32 T cell receptor beta chains presented below share a single source sample, sequenced in a study of PD-1 blockade in mismatch repair-deficient tumors. TCRdb's table, derived via immunoSEQ multiplex PCR, lists solely in-frame clones and lacks some. Found here are tens of thousands of clones, 65% to 85% of them singletons; the top ten hold roughly 6%. The material was peripheral blood, obtained 44 weeks after starting pembrolizumab. These receptors came from an adult with mismatch repair-deficient cancer.

The chain joins TRBV11-3 to TRBJ2-3; possible D gene TRBD2, 6 bases. CDR3 length: 13 residues. V was shortened by 5 bases and J by 4 bases, with 10 bases between the two germline ends. The germline gives CDR1 SGHNT, CDR2 YENEEA. The CDR3 region has the DNA TGTGCCAGCAGCCACGGGGAGGCAGATACGCAGTATTTT. Encoded protein: CASSHGEADTQYF.

The J gene is TRBJ2-7, the V gene TRBV5-1; unclear D gene. The CDR3 length is 12 residues. Germline-derived CDR1 and CDR2 are SGHRS and YFSETQ. Trimming took off 5 bases at V and 7 bases at J, with 13 bases between the two ends. As DNA, the CDR3 is TGCGCCAGCAGTGGTGGCATCGGGGAGCAGTACTTC. This encodes CASSGGIGEQYF.

The sample holds one count of this clone. The rearrangement uses TRBV19 and TRBJ1-1, with D uncertain. The V gene lost 4 bases and the J gene lost 6 bases, with 15 bases spanning the gap. Germline CDR1 and CDR2: LNHDA and SQIVND (reference sequence). This CDR3 contains 14 residues. Written as DNA, the CDR3 is TGTGCCAGTAGTAAATACCCCGGACGGCCTGAAGCTTTCTTT. Translating it yields CASSKYPGRPEAFF.

The CDR3 spells CASSRTSASGELFF. CDR3 nucleotide sequence: TGTGCCAGCAGTCGGACTAGCGCTTCCGGGGAGCTGTTTTTT. The rearrangement joins TRBV27 to TRBJ2-2; TRBD2 agrees at 9 bases. From germline, CDR1 is MNHEY and CDR2 SMNVEV (reference sequence). V trimming: 5 bases; J trimming: 6 bases; junction bases outside the gene matches: 4. The length of the CDR3 is 14 residues.

Only one count was recorded for this clone. The chain recombines TRBV25-1 with TRBJ2-1, with 8 positions matching TRBD2. Losses at the gene ends were 6 bases for V and 4 bases for J; bases not matched to a gene: 8. The CDR3 loop spans 15 amino acids. The germline gives CDR1 MGHDK, CDR2 SYGVNS. DNA of the CDR3: TGTGCCAGCAGGGACGATACTAGCGGATACAATGAGCAGTTCTTC. This encodes CASRDDTSGYNEQFF.

The chain combines TRBV7-6 with TRBJ1-1; D might be TRBD1 (6 bases). The CDR3 has 16 amino acids. CDR1 and CDR2 from the germline V gene are SGHVS and FNYEAQ. Trimming cost V 1 base and J 3 bases, with 15 bases left between them. CDR3 region: CASSLVRGVGDTEAFF. The CDR3 DNA sequence: TGTGCCAGCAGCTTAGTCAGGGGTGTAGGGGACACTGAAGCTTTCTTT.

The chain combines TRBV4-2 with TRBJ2-1; 7 nucleotides agree with TRBD2. The J segment lost 3 bases and the V segment lost 1 base, leaving 3 bases of the junction unmatched. CDR3 size: 15 residues. CDR1 and CDR2 (germline): LGHNA, YNFKEQ. For the CDR3, the DNA is TGTGCCAGCAGCCAAGGGACTAGTTTCTACAATGAGCAGTTCTTC. This encodes CASSQGTSFYNEQFF.

The genes are TRBV6-5 and TRBJ2-1; 8 positions match TRBD1. The CDR3 loop spans 15 amino acids. With 6 bases clipped from V and 4 bases from J, the junction kept 8 bases outside the gene matches. Germline values: CDR1 MNHEY, CDR2 SVGAGI. Here the CDR3 reads CASRETGGPYNEQFF. Here the CDR3 DNA reads TGTGCCAGCAGGGAAACAGGGGGGCCGTACAATGAGCAGTTCTTC.

V is TRBV5-6 and J is TRBJ2-7; 9 bases align to TRBD1. Per germline, CDR1 SGHDT and CDR2 YYEEEE. The CDR3 is made up of 16 amino acids. V lost 5 bases, J lost 0 bases, and 9 bases stayed unmatched. The CDR3 spells CASRGQGGSASYEQYF. In DNA, the CDR3 is TGTGCCAGCAGGGGACAGGGAGGATCCGCCTCCTACGAGCAGTACTTC. Full variable domain (rest looked up from reference TRBV5-6 and TRBJ2-7): DAGVTQSPTHLIKTRGQQVTLRCSPKSGHDTVSWYQQALGQGPQFIFQYYEEEERQRGNFPDRFSGHQFPNYSSELNVNALLLGDSALYLCASRGQGGSASYEQYFGPGTRLTVT.

The chain links TRBV4-2 to TRBJ1-5, with D unresolved. The CDR3 length is 15 residues. V lost 5 bases to trimming and J lost 0 bases, with 11 bases between them. Germline-derived CDR1 and CDR2 are LGHNA and YNFKEQ. CDR3 in amino acids: CASSLIPNSNQPQHF. DNA of the CDR3: TGTGCCAGCAGCTTGATTCCCAATAGCAATCAGCCCCAGCATTTT.

The rearrangement links TRBV2 to TRBJ1-1, with D uncertain. The CDR3 has 15 residues. Germline loops: CDR1 SNHLY, CDR2 FYNNEI. Trimming stripped 2 bases from V and 3 bases from J, with 13 bases between. In DNA, the CDR3 is TGTGCCAGCAGTGAACTCGAGGGATCTCACACTGAAGCTTTCTTT. It is translated as CASSELEGSHTEAFF.

The chain employs TRBV5-1 and TRBJ2-1; TRBD2 matches 13 bases. CDR1 and CDR2 (germline): SGHRS, YFSETQ. The CDR3 spans 15 residues. The V and J ends lost 5 bases and 8 bases, in that order; junction bases with no gene match: 7. CDR3 amino acids: CASRRLAGGVDEQFF. The CDR3, as DNA: TGCGCCAGCAGAAGACTAGCGGGAGGTGTCGATGAGCAGTTCTTC.

This rearrangement joins TRBV6-1 to TRBJ2-5; 8 bases are shared with TRBD2. This CDR3 comprises 18 residues. The germline V gene encodes CDR1 MNHNS and CDR2 SASEGT. Unmatched junction bases numbered 11, after V lost 0 bases and J lost 2 bases. CDR3 loop: CASSEALTGGLRQETQYF. The CDR3 region has the DNA TGTGCCAGCAGTGAAGCGCTGACGGGAGGGCTACGGCAAGAGACCCAGTACTTC.

The chain links TRBV11-1 to TRBJ2-7, with TRBD1 matching 9 bases. The trim removed 4 bases at V and 2 bases at J, leaving 9 bases unmatched. This CDR3 region has 16 residues. Germline V gene sequence: CDR1 SGHAT, CDR2 FQDESV (reference sequence). In DNA form, the CDR3 reads TGTGCCAGCAGCTCTACCCGGACAGGGGAAACCTACGAGCAGTACTTC. Translating it yields CASSSTRTGETYEQYF.

J is TRBJ1-4 and V is TRBV11-1; 9 bases line up with TRBD1. Unmatched junction bases numbered 8, after V lost 5 bases and J lost 7 bases. The germline V gene encodes CDR1 SGHAT and CDR2 FQDESV (reference sequence). The CDR3 consists of 15 residues. The CDR3 DNA is TGTGCCAGCAGCCTCGCCCCGGGACAGGGTGAAAAACTGTTTTTT. Translated, it gives CASSLAPGQGEKLFF.

The rearrangement uses TRBV11-1 and TRBJ2-7, with D unclear. Per germline, CDR1 SGHAT and CDR2 FQDESV (reference sequence). Trimming cost V 3 bases and J 2 bases, with 14 bases left between them. CDR3 length: 15 residues. The CDR3 DNA reads TGTGCCAGCAGCTTCTACTCGACTGGCCCCTACGAGCAGTACTTC. As protein: CASSFYSTGPYEQYF.

The chain joins TRBV9 to TRBJ2-5, with 14 positions matching TRBD2. The length of the CDR3 is 18 residues. Germline CDR1 is SGDLS and CDR2 is YYNGEE. V shed 4 bases, J shed 2 bases, and the junction held 10 bases outside the gene matches. The chain's CDR3 is CASSRSGLAGDKQETQYF. In nucleotides, the CDR3 is TGTGCCAGCAGCAGATCGGGACTAGCGGGAGATAAGCAAGAGACCCAGTACTTC.

This chain uses TRBV7-9 with TRBJ2-3; no clear D. Trimming took 5 bases from V and 6 from J, leaving 18 bases between them. Germline loops: CDR1 SEHNR, CDR2 FQNEAQ (reference sequence). The length of the CDR3 is 15 residues. The chain's CDR3 is CASSVPRPPFDTQYF. The CDR3, as DNA: TGTGCCAGCAGCGTACCGAGGCCTCCCTTTGATACGCAGTATTTT. Looking up the rest from reference TRBV7-9 and TRBJ2-3 gives the full variable domain: DTGVSQNPRHKITKRGQNVTFRCDPISEHNRLYWYRQTLGQGPEFLTYFQNEAQLEKSRLLSDRFSAERPKGSFSTLEIQRTEQGDSAMYLCASSVPRPPFDTQYFGPGTRLTVL.

On this clone itself: A junction boundary mismatches the germline segment, possibly from a read error. CDR3 in DNA: TGTGCTAGCAGCTTAGATCAGGGAAACACCATATATTTT. This gives the protein CASSLDQGNTIYF. V usage is TRBV7-7 and J usage is TRBJ1-3; D remains unclear. Germline-derived CDR1 and CDR2 are SSHAT and FNYEAQ (reference sequence). The CDR3 is made up of 13 amino acids.

The chain joins TRBV18 to TRBJ2-3, with D unclear. Trimming pared 0 bases from V and 0 bases from J, leaving 7 bases between. CDR3 length: 15 amino acids. Germline CDR1 KGHSH, CDR2 LQKENI. DNA for the CDR3: TGTGCCAGCTCACCACCGACGAGGAGCACAGATACGCAGTATTTT. It yields the protein CASSPPTRSTDTQYF.

As for this clone: At the DNA level, this CDR3 is encoded by other sequences in the same sample as well. The chain joins TRBV19 to TRBJ2-5; D unclear. The germline gives CDR1 LNHDA, CDR2 SQIVND (reference sequence). Trimming removed 1 base at V and 4 bases at J, with 4 bases between. The CDR3 length is 12 residues. This CDR3 is CASSIGGETQYF. In nucleotides, the CDR3 is TGTGCCAGTAGTATAGGGGGAGAGACCCAGTACTTC.

V is TRBV6-1 and J is TRBJ1-5; D remains ambiguous. With 3 bases removed from V and 7 bases from J, the gap between germline ends came to 7 bases. The CDR3 totals 12 residues. In germline, CDR1 is MNHNS, CDR2 SASEGT. CDR3 DNA: TGTGCCAGCAGTGATACGCACCAGCCCCAGCATTTT. This gives the protein CASSDTHQPQHF.

The chain recombines TRBV18 with TRBJ2-1; D is undetermined. There are 16 residues in the CDR3. The V gene lost 4 bases and the J gene lost 0 bases, with 13 bases spanning the gap. In germline, CDR1 is KGHSH, CDR2 LQKENI. This CDR3 is CASSLSTESSYNEQFF. In DNA form, the CDR3 reads TGTGCCAGCTCACTTTCGACGGAAAGCTCCTACAATGAGCAGTTCTTC. Complete variable domain (other parts from reference TRBV18 and TRBJ2-1): NAGVMQNPRHLVRRRGQEARLRCSPMKGHSHVYWYRQLPEEGLKFMVYLQKENIIDESGMPKERFSAEFPKEGPSILRIQQVVRGDSAAYFCASSLSTESSYNEQFFGPGTRLTVL.

The V and J genes are TRBV11-3 and TRBJ2-1; D is possibly TRBD1 (5 bases). The CDR3 length is 13 residues. The ends were cut back, 6 bases at V and 10 bases at J, with 16 bases in the middle. Germline values: CDR1 SGHNT, CDR2 YENEEA. The CDR3 loop is CASSLIREREQFF. CDR3 coding DNA: TGTGCCAGCAGTTTGATCAGGGAACGCGAGCAGTTCTTC. Filled out from reference TRBV11-3 and TRBJ2-1, the complete variable domain reads EAGVVQSPRYKIIEKKQPVAFWCNPISGHNTLYWYLQNLGQGPELLIRYENEEAVDDSQLPKDRFSAERLKGVDSTLKIQPAELGDSAVYLCASSLIREREQFFGPGTRLTVL.

J is TRBJ2-7 and V is TRBV7-9, with no clear D. Germline lookup yields CDR1 SEHNR and CDR2 FQNEAQ (reference sequence). This CDR3 has 12 residues. Trimming took 3 bases from V and 2 from J, leaving 5 bases between them. The CDR3 DNA sequence: TGTGCCAGCAGCTTGGGGACCTACGAGCAGTACTTC. As protein: CASSLGTYEQYF.

This clone was recorded only once. The V and J genes are TRBV25-1 and TRBJ2-7; 7 bases map to TRBD2. Germline assignment: CDR1 MGHDK and CDR2 SYGVNS. The CDR3 loop spans 14 amino acids. The trim removed 6 bases at V and 3 bases at J, leaving 8 bases unmatched. CDR3 sequence: CASSAPGGSYEQYF. CDR3 nucleotide sequence: TGTGCCAGCAGCGCCCCCGGGGGGAGCTACGAGCAGTACTTC.

This clone was detected only once. This chain uses TRBV5-6 with TRBJ2-4; TRBD2 might be the D (6 bases). CDR3 length: 16 residues. Germline CDR1 reads SGHDT; CDR2 reads YYEEEE. The germline V and J ends were trimmed by 4 bases and 1 base, with 15 bases remaining between them. The CDR3 protein is CASSMAGSNAKNIQYF. The CDR3 nucleotides read TGTGCCAGCAGCATGGCGGGGAGTAACGCCAAAAACATTCAGTACTTC.

The genes are TRBV6-6 and TRBJ1-2; D call uncertain. The V gene lost 6 bases and the J gene lost 9 bases, with 11 bases spanning the gap. The CDR3 spans 11 residues. CDR1 is MNHNY and CDR2 is SVGAGI in the germline V gene (reference sequence). The CDR3 loop is CASSEGTRYTF. The DNA of the CDR3 is TGTGCCAGCAGCGAAGGAACCCGCTACACCTTC.

This clone was observed once. The chain combines TRBV5-1 with TRBJ1-1; 9 bases are shared with TRBD1. The CDR3 consists of 17 residues. V shed 4 bases, J shed 0 bases, and the junction held 10 bases outside the gene matches. Germline V gives CDR1 SGHRS, CDR2 YFSETQ. The CDR3 loop reads CASSEGTGFFMNTEAFF. The CDR3 DNA follows: TGCGCCAGCAGCGAAGGGACAGGGTTCTTCATGAACACTGAAGCTTTCTTT.

The CDR3 spells CASSFTGESYNEQFF. The CDR3 DNA is TGCGCCAGCAGCTTTACAGGGGAGTCCTACAATGAGCAGTTCTTC. V gene TRBV5-1 combines with J gene TRBJ2-1; the match to TRBD1 covers 7 bases. CDR3 length equals 15 residues. Trimming cost V 2 bases and J 1 base; bases outside gene matches: 3. Germline V gene sequence: CDR1 SGHRS, CDR2 YFSETQ.

The chain joins TRBV6-1 to TRBJ2-5; the match to TRBD2 covers 8 bases. The V gene end was trimmed by 5 bases and the J gene end by 3 bases; junction bases not matched to a gene: 8. CDR3 size: 15 residues. Germline V lookup: CDR1 MNHNS, CDR2 SASEGT. CDR3 bases: TGTGCCAGCAGTCCCCGGGGGCGGGGGGAAGAGACCCAGTACTTC. It yields the protein CASSPRGRGEETQYF.

This clone was counted ten times or more. The chain couples TRBV6-5 to TRBJ2-5; no reliable D call. CDR3 length: 14 amino acids. CDR1 and CDR2 from the germline V gene are MNHEY and SVGAGI. V lost 7 bases and J 1 base, leaving 13 bases between the germline ends. CDR3 coding DNA: TGTGCCAGCACCTTCTCAGGAGCCCAAGAGACCCAGTACTTC. Its translation: CASTFSGAQETQYF.